The clone carrying this TCR beta chain showed up just a few times. This specimen comes from a study of human T cells and chemical hapten exposure. The wider study: Weekly diphenylcyclopropenone doses were given to patients' scalps across the approximately 26-week study. Upper back patch tests used 0.01% DPC, scored after 6 days.

The CDR3 contains 14 residues. Germline assignment: CDR1 SNHLY and CDR2 FYNNEI. V lost 10 bases and J lost 2; bases outside the gene matches: 5. As the library was built, unique molecular identifiers were attached to individual cDNA molecules. TCRdb re-called the RACE reads through MiXCR, storing one row per CDR3 protein. The sample lists some 350,000 distinct CDR3 sequences, 5.5% to 8% occurring once. The time point is: patch test 1, 2 weeks after DPC sensitization. This sample's treatment: therapeutic diphenylcyclopropenone sensitization with weekly scalp DPC. Blood was collected ahead of every patch test applied.

The source is a woman between 18 and 29 years old with alopecia areata. Some clones in this sample may be carry-over from other donors' samples. The sample was whole blood, taken in connection with sensitization to the hapten diphenylcyclopropenone (DPC). This chain links TRBV2 with TRBJ2-3; 11 nucleotides agree with TRBD2. CDR3 bases: TGTGCCACCAGACTAGCGGGGATCACAGATACGCAGTATTTT. Its protein is CATRLAGITDTQYF.